This TCR beta chain appears in the sequencing data of a study of blood T cell repertoires in COVID-19. Looking at the study overall: The United States, Italy and Spain provided the acute and convalescent COVID-19 samples. T cells, B-cell-depleted T cells, or PBMCs provided the cDNA or gDNA that served as material.

Trimming removed 1 base from V and 3 bases from J, with 10 bases in between. The germline CDR1 and CDR2 sequences are SGHAT and FQNNGV. The CDR3 runs 14 residues. As processed by the authors: Scientists estimated how many nucleated cells there were by amplifying reference gene primers. Measured with immunoSEQ multiplex PCR; TCRdb has only the in-frame clones, and not every one. V, J and clone size are those of that table, while D and trimming were read from the DNA. The sample records about 76,000 clones, about 84% being singletons. Sequences were obtained from peripheral blood. The V and J genes are TRBV11-2 and TRBJ2-7; D uncertain. This clonotype was obtained from a human donor in a cohort sampled during active COVID-19. The CDR3: CASSLGSGDYEQYF. In DNA form, the CDR3 reads TGTGCCAGCAGCTTAGGATCCGGAGACTACGAGCAGTACTTC.